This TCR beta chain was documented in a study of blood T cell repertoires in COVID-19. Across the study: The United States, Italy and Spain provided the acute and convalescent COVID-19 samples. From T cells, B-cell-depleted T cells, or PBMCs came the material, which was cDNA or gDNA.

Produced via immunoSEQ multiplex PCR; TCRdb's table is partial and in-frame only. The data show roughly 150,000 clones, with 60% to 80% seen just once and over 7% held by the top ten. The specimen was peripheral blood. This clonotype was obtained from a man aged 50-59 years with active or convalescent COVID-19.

The CDR3 reads CASSRTSPGELFF. The CDR3 nucleotides are TGTGCCAGCAGCCGGACTAGCCCCGGGGAGCTGTTTTTT. This chain links TRBV11-3 with TRBJ2-2; TRBD2 matches 8 bases. The CDR3 extends over 13 amino acids. V lost 5 bases, J lost 6 bases, and 2 bases stayed unmatched. Germline V gene data show CDR1 as SGHNT and CDR2 as YENEEA.